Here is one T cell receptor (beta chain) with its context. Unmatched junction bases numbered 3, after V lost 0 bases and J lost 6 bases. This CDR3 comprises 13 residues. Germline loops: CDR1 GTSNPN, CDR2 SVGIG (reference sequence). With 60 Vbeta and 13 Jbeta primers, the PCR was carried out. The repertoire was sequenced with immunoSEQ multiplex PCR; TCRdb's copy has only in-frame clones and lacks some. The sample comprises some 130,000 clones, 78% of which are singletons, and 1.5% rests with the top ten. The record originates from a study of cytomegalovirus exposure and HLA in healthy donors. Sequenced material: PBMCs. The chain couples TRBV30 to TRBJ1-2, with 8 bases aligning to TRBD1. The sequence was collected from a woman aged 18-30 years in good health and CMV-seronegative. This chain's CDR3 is CAWSVTGEDGYTF. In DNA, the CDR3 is TGTGCCTGGAGTGTGACAGGGGAGGATGGCTACACCTTC.